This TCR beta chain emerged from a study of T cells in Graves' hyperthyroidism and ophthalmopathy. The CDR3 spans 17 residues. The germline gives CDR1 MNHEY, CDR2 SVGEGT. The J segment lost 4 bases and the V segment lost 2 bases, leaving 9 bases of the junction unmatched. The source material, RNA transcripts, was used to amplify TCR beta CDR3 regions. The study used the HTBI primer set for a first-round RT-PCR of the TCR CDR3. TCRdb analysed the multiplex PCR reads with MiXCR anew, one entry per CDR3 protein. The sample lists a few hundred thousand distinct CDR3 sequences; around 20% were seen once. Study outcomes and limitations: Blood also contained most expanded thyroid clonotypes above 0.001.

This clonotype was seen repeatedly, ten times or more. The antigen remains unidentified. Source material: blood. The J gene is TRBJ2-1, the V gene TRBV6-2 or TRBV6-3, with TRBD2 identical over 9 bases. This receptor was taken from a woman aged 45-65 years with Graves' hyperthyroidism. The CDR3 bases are TGTGCCAGCAGTTACCTTAGCGGGAGCGCGGGGTACAATGAGCAGTTCTTC. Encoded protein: CASSYLSGSAGYNEQFF.